This record concerns one T cell receptor (beta chain) sequence. Sequenced by immunoSEQ multiplex PCR; TCRdb stores in-frame clones only, minus some. The sample lists about 40,000 clones, around nine tenths seen once, with about 3.5% in the top ten. The data originate from a study of control samples from healthy donors and cancer patients. The V gene's germline CDR1 is MNHNY and CDR2 SVGAGI (reference sequence). The ends were cut back, 6 bases at V and 4 bases at J, with 16 bases in the middle. This CDR3 has 15 residues. Sequenced input: blood. This clonotype was sampled from a woman aged 45-60 years in good health. V and J are TRBV6-6 and TRBJ2-1; weak D call: TRBD1 (7 bases). The CDR3 nucleotides read TGTGCCAGCAGAAGTAAACCAGGGGGGTACAATGAGCAGTTCTTC. Its translation is CASRSKPGGYNEQFF.